The clone carrying this TCR beta chain was counted once. This record comes from a study of blood T cell repertoires in COVID-19. Whole-study context: From the United States, Italy and Spain came samples of acute and convalescent COVID-19. T cells, B-cell-depleted T cells, or PBMCs supplied cDNA or gDNA.

Original data processing: Estimation of nucleated cell counts was performed using reference gene primer amplification. The method was immunoSEQ multiplex PCR; TCRdb's version includes in-frame clones alone and lacks a portion of them. The D gene and trimming were derived from the DNA, and the V and J assignments and clone size from that table. The data contain approximately 250,000 clones, 86% of them singletons. Unmatched junction bases numbered 7, after V lost 4 bases and J lost 2 bases. The CDR3 has 16 amino acids. Germline CDR1 and CDR2: SEHNR and FQNEAQ (reference sequence). The sequence was obtained from a middle-aged man with active or convalescent COVID-19. The rearrangement uses TRBV7-9 and TRBJ2-3; 9 bases align to TRBD2. The specimen was peripheral blood. In nucleotides, the CDR3 is TGTGCCAGCAGCTCCTGGGGCGGGGGGGCCACAGATACGCAGTATTTT. Its protein product is CASSSWGGGATDTQYF. Full variable domain (missing parts from reference TRBV7-9 and TRBJ2-3): DTGVSQNPRHKITKRGQNVTFRCDPISEHNRLYWYRQTLGQGPEFLTYFQNEAQLEKSRLLSDRFSAERPKGSFSTLEIQRTEQGDSAMYLCASSSWGGGATDTQYFGPGTRLTVL.